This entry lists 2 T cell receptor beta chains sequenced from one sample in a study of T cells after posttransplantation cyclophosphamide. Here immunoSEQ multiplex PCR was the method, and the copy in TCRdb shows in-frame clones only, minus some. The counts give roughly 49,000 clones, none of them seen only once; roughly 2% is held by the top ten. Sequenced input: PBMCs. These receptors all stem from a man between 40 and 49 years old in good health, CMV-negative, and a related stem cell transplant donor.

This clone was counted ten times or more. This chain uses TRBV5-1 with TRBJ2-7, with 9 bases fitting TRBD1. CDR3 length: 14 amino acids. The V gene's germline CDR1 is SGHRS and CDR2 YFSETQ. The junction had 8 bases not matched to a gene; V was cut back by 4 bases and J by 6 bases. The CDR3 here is CASSGDREPREQYF. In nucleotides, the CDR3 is TGCGCCAGCAGCGGGGACAGGGAGCCCCGCGAGCAGTACTTC.

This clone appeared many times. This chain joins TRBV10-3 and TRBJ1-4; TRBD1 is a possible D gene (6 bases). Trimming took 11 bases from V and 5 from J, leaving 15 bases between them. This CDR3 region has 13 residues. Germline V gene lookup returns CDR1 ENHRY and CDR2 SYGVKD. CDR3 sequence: CASRTDPNEKLFF. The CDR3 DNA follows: TGTGCCTCGAGGACAGACCCAAATGAAAAACTGTTTTTT.